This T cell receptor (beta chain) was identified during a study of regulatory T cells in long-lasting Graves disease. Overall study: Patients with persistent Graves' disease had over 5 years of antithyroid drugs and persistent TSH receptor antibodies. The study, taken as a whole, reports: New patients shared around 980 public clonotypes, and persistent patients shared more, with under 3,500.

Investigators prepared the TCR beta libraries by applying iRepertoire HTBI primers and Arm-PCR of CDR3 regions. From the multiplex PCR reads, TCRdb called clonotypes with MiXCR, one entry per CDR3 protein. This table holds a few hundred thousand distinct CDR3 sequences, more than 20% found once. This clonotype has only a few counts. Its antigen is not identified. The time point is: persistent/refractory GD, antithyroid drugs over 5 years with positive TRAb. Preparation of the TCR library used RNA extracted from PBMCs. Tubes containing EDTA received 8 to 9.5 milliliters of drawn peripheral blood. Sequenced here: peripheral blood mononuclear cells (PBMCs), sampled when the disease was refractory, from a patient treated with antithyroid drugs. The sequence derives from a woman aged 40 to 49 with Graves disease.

In DNA form, the CDR3 reads TGCAGTGCGACTATACTACCGGGACTAGCGGGAGGGCAGAAGTATCCCTACGAGCAGTACTTC. Protein product: CSATILPGLAGGQKYPYEQYF. This rearrangement joins TRBV20-1 to TRBJ2-7, with 16 bases that match TRBD2. Unmatched junction bases numbered 22, after V lost 6 bases and J lost 2 bases. In germline, CDR1 is DFQATT, CDR2 SNEGSKA (reference sequence). There are 21 residues in the CDR3.